This T cell receptor (beta chain) is from a study of cytomegalovirus exposure and HLA in healthy donors. Broader study findings: Among TCR sequences, most were rare, though some public TCRs appeared in many donors. An observed cluster of highly shared sequence variants was recorded as a likely sequencing artifact. Associated with HLA alleles at 0.05 false discovery rate in a later analysis were about 17,000 TCR beta sequences.

As for this clone: The antigen is not known.

The study ran its PCR with 60 Vbeta and 13 Jbeta primers. TCRdb's table, derived via immunoSEQ multiplex PCR, lists solely in-frame clones and lacks some. The sample carries some 150,000 clones, over 75% recorded once. Nominal health characterized the donors when sampled, though unrecorded immune exposures were likely. V lost 8 bases and J lost 0, with 16 bases in between. The CDR3 is 16 amino acids. The germline gives CDR1 LNHDA, CDR2 SQIVND (reference sequence). The TCR sequence derives from a female donor in good health and CMV-seronegative. The rearrangement joins TRBV19 to TRBJ1-4; no reliable D call. What was sequenced was PBMCs. The CDR3 loop is CASARPGVATNEKLFF. The CDR3 nucleotides read TGTGCCAGTGCAAGACCCGGGGTTGCAACTAATGAAAAACTGTTTTTT.